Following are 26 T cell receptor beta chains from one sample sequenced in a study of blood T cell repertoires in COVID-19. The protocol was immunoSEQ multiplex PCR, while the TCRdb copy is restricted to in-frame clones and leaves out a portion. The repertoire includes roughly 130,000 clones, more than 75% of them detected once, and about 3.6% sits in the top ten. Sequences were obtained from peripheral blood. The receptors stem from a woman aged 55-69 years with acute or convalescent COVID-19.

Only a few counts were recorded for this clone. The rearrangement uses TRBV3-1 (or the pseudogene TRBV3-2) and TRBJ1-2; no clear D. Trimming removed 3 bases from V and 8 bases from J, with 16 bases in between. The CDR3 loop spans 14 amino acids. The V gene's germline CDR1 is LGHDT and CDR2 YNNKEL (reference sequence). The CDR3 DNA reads TGTGCCAGCAGCCACGACTTCCACCGGCAGGGCTACACCTTC. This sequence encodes CASSHDFHRQGYTF.

CDR3 nucleotide sequence: TGTGCCAGCAGTCCAAGTAACTATGAGCAGTTCTTC. This translates into CASSPSNYEQFF. The rearrangement joins TRBV11-3 to TRBJ2-1; D unresolved. Trimming stripped 6 bases from V and 8 bases from J, with 11 bases between. The CDR3 is made up of 12 amino acids. CDR1 and CDR2 from the germline V gene are SGHNT and YENEEA.

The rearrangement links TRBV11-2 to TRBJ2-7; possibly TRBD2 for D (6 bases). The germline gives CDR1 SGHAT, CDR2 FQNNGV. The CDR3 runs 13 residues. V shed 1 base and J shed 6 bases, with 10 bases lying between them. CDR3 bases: TGTGCCAGCAGCTTAGTGCGGGGCGGCGAGCAGTACGTC. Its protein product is CASSLVRGGEQYV.

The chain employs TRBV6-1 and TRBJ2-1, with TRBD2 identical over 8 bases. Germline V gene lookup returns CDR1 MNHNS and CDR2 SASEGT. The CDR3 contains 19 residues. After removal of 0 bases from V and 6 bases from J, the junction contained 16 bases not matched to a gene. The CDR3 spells CASSEALPGLAGVGNEQFF. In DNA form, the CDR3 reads TGTGCCAGCAGTGAAGCGCTTCCAGGGCTAGCGGGTGTAGGCAATGAGCAGTTCTTC.

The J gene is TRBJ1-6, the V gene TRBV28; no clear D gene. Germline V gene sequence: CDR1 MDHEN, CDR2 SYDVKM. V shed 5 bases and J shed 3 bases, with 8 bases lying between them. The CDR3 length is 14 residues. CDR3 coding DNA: TGTGCCAGCAGTCGGGATTACTATAATTCACCCCTCCACTTT. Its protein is CASSRDYYNSPLHF. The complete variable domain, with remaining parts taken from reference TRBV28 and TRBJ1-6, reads DVKVTQSSRYLVKRTGEKVFLECVQDMDHENMFWYRQDPGLGLRLIYFSYDVKMKEKGDIPEGYSVSREKKERFSLILESASTNQTSMYLCASSRDYYNSPLHFGNGTRLTVT.

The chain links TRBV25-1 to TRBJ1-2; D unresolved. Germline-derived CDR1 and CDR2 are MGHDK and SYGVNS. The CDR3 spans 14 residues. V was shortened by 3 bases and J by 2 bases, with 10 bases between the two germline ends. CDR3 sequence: CASSDQVTNYGYTF. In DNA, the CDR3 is TGTGCCAGCAGTGATCAGGTCACCAACTATGGCTACACCTTC.

CDR3 bases: TGTGCCAGAAGGGCCGGGACAAGGGAAGAGACCCAGTACTTC. This encodes CARRAGTREETQYF. The chain has TRBV7-5 and TRBJ2-5; the DNA was not compared with TRBD1, the D call given in the table. TRBV7-5 is annotated as a pseudogene. The CDR3 has 14 amino acids.

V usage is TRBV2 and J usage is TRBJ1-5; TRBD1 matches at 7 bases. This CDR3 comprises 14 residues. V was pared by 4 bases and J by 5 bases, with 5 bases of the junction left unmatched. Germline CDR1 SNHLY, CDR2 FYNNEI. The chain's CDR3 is CASSGGQSYQPQHF. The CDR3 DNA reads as TGTGCCAGCAGTGGGGGACAGTCCTATCAGCCCCAGCATTTT. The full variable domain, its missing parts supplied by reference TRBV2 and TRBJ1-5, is EPEVTQTPSHQVTQMGQEVILRCVPISNHLYFYWYRQILGQKVEFLVSFYNNEISEKSEIFDDQFSVERPDGSNFTLKIRSTKLEDSAMYFCASSGGQSYQPQHFGDGTRLSIL.

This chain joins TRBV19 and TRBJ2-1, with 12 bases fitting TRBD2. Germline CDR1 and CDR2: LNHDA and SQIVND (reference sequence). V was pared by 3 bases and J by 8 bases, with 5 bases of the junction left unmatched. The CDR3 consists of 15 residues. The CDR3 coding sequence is TGTGCCAGTAGTATTCGACTAGCGGGAGTGGATGAGCAGTTCTTC. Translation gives CASSIRLAGVDEQFF.

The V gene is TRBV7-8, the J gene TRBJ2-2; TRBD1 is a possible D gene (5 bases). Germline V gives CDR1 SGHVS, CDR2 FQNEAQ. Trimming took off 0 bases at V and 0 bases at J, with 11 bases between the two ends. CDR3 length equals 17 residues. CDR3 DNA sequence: TGTGCCAGCAGCTTAGCGGTATACAGGCCGAACACCGGGGAGCTGTTTTTT. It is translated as CASSLAVYRPNTGELFF.

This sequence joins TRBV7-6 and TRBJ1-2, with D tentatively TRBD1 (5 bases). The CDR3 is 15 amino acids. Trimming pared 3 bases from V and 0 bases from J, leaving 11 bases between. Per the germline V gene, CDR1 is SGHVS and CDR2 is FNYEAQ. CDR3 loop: CASSFGQGANYGYTF. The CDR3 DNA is TGTGCCAGCAGCTTCGGGCAGGGTGCTAACTATGGCTACACCTTC. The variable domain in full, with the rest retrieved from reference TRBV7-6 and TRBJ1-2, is GAGVSQSPRYKVTKRGQDVALRCDPISGHVSLYWYRQALGQGPEFLTYFNYEAQQDKSGLPNDRFSAERPEGSISTLTIQRTEQRDSAMYRCASSFGQGANYGYTFGSGTRLTVV.

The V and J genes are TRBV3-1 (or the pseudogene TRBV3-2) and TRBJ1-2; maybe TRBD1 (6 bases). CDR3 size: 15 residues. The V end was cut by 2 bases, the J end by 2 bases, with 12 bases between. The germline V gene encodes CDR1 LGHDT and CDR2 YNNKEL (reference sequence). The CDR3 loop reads CASSQRGSRNYGYTF. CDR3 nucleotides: TGTGCCAGCAGCCAAAGGGGGAGTAGGAACTATGGCTACACCTTC.

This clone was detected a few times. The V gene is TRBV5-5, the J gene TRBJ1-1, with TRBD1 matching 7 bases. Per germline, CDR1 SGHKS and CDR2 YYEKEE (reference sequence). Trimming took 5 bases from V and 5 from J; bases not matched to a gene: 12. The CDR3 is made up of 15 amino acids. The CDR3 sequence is CASRFGAGGFTEAFF. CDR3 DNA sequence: TGTGCCAGCAGGTTCGGGGCAGGGGGTTTTACTGAAGCTTTCTTT.

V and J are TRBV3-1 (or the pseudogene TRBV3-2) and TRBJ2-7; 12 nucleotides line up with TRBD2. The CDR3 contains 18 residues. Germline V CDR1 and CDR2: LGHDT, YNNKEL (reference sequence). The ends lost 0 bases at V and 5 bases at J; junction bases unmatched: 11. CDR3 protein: CASSQDSLAGGPGDEQYF. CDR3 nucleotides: TGTGCCAGCAGCCAAGATAGTCTAGCGGGAGGGCCAGGTGACGAGCAGTACTTC.

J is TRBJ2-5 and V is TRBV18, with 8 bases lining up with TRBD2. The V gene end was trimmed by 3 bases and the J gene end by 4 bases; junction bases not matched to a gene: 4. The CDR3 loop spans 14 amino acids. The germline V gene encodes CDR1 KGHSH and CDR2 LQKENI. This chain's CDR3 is CASSPVRGGETQYF. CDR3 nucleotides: TGTGCCAGCTCACCGGTACGGGGGGGAGAGACCCAGTACTTC.

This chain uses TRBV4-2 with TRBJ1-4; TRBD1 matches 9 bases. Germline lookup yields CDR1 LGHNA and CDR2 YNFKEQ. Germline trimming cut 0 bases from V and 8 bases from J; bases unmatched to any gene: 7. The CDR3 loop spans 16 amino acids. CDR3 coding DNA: TGTGCCAGCAGCCAAGAGCCGACAGGGGGTAAGGAAAAACTGTTTTTT. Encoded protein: CASSQEPTGGKEKLFF.

The CDR3 DNA reads as TGTGCCAGCAGTCCCGGGACAGTCTATGGCTACACCTTC. It translates to CASSPGTVYGYTF. The V gene is TRBV12-3 or TRBV12-4, the J gene TRBJ1-2; TRBD1 matches at 7 bases. CDR3 length equals 13 residues. J lost 4 bases, V lost 5 bases, and 4 bases had no gene match.

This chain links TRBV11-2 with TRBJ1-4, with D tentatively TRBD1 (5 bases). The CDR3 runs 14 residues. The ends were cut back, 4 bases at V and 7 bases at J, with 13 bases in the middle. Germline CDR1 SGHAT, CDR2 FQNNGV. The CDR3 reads CASSSRQGVEKLFF. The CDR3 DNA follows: TGTGCCAGCAGCTCGCGGCAGGGTGTTGAAAAACTGTTTTTT.

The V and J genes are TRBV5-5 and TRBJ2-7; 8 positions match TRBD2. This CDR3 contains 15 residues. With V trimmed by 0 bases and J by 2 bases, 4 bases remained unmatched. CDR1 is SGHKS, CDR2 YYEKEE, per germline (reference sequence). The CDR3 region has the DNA TGTGCCAGCAGCTTGGAGGTAGCGGGGACCTACGAGCAGTACGTC. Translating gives CASSLEVAGTYEQYV.

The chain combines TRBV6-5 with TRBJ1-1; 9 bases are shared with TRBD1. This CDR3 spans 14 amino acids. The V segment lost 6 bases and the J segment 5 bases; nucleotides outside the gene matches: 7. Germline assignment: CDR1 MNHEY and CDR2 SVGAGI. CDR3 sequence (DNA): TGTGCCAGCAGGGACAGGGGAGGGACTACTGAAGCTTTCTTT. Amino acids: CASRDRGGTTEAFF.

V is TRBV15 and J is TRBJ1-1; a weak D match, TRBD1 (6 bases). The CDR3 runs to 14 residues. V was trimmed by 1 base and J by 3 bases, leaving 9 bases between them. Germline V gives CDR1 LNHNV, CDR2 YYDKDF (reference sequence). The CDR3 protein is CATSRGTGYTEAFF. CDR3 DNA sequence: TGTGCCACCAGCAGAGGAACAGGGTACACTGAAGCTTTCTTT.

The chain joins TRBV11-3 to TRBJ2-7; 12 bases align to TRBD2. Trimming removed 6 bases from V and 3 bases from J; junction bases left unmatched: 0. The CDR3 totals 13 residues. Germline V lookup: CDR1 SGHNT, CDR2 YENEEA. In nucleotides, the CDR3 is TGTGCCAGCAGGACTAGCGGGAGCTACGAGCAGTACGTC. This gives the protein CASRTSGSYEQYV.

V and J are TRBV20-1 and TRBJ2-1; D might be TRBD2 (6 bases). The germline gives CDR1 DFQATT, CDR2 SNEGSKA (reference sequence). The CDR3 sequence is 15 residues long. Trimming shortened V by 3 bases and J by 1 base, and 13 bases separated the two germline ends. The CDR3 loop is CSASFGSISYNEQFF. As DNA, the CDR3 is TGCAGTGCTAGTTTCGGGAGTATTTCCTACAATGAGCAGTTCTTC.

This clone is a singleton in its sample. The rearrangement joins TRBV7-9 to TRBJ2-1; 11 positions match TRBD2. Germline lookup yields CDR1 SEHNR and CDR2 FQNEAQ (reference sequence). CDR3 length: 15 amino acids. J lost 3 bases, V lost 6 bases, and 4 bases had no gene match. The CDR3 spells CASSPGLADYNEQFF. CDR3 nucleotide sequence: TGTGCCAGCAGTCCGGGACTAGCGGACTACAATGAGCAGTTCTTC.

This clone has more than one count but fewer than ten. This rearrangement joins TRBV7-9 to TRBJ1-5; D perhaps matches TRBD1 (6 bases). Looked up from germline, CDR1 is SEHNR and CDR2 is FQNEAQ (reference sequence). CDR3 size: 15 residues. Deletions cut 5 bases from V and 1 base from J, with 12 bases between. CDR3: CASSSQGLSNQPQHF. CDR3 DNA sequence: TGTGCCAGCAGCAGCCAGGGGCTGAGCAATCAGCCCCAGCATTTT.

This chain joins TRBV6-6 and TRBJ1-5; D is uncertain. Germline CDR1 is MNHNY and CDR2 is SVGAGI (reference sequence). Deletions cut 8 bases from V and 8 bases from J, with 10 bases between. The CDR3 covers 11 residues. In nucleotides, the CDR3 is TGTGCCAGCGGGGAGGTTGAGCCCCAGCATTTT. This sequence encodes CASGEVEPQHF.